These 27 T cell receptor beta chains were all obtained from the same sample, sequenced in a study of blood T cell repertoires in COVID-19. The repertoire was sequenced with immunoSEQ multiplex PCR; TCRdb's copy has only in-frame clones and lacks some. The sample consists of some 260,000 clones, around four fifths of them appearing once. The sequenced sample was PBMCs or T cells enriched from blood (not recorded which). These receptors originate from a man aged 30 to 45 with acute COVID-19.

The V and J genes are TRBV11-2 and TRBJ2-1; 8 bases match TRBD1. J gave up 6 bases and V 3 bases, and 7 bases lay outside the gene matches. The V gene's germline CDR1 is SGHAT and CDR2 FQNNGV. This CDR3 contains 15 residues. CDR3 coding DNA: TGTGCCAGCAGCTTCGGGACAGGACGCGGCAATGAGCAGTTCTTC. Protein sequence: CASSFGTGRGNEQFF.

The chain recombines TRBV10-1 with TRBJ2-1; tentative D call: TRBD1 (5 bases). This CDR3 is 15 amino acids long. V lost 6 bases and J lost 2, with 14 bases in between. Looked up from germline, CDR1 is WNHNN and CDR2 is SYGVQD (reference sequence). CDR3 residues: CASRADSKAYNEQFF. The CDR3 DNA reads TGCGCCAGCAGAGCTGACAGTAAGGCCTACAATGAGCAGTTCTTC.

The gene calls are TRBV20-1 and TRBJ1-1; TRBD1 agrees at 7 bases. The V gene end was trimmed by 3 bases and the J gene end by 7 bases; junction bases not matched to a gene: 11. Germline V CDR1 and CDR2: DFQATT, SNEGSKA (reference sequence). The CDR3 has 14 amino acids. Written as DNA, the CDR3 is TGCAGTGCTAGTTTACAGGGGCAAAGGGGTGAAGCTTTCTTT. Translated, it gives CSASLQGQRGEAFF.

The rearrangement links TRBV6-5 to TRBJ2-3; D is possibly TRBD2 (7 bases). The CDR3 is 14 amino acids. The V gene lost 6 bases and the J gene lost 2 bases, with 12 bases spanning the gap. Germline CDR1 and CDR2: MNHEY and SVGAGI. The CDR3, as DNA: TGTGCCAGCAGAAGGGGGGGGAACACAGATACGCAGTATTTT. Translated: CASRRGGNTDTQYF.

The chain joins TRBV12-2 to TRBJ2-7; TRBD2 is taken as the D call from the table, unchecked against the DNA. TRBV12-2 is a listed pseudogene. This CDR3 region has 15 residues. The CDR3 sequence: CAMEKGLAGVHEQYV. The CDR3 bases are TGTGCAATGGAAAAGGGACTAGCGGGGGTTCACGAGCAGTACGTC.

The rearrangement links TRBV25-1 to TRBJ2-1, with 7 positions matching TRBD2. The germline V gene has CDR1 MGHDK and CDR2 SYGVNS. The CDR3 contains 17 residues. V was clipped by 2 bases and J by 4 bases; unmatched bases: 11. Here the CDR3 reads CASSEPSPLAEYNEQFF. The CDR3 nucleotides read TGTGCCAGCAGTGAACCCTCCCCCCTAGCGGAATACAATGAGCAGTTCTTC.

This chain uses TRBV19 with TRBJ1-6; D unresolved. The V gene lost 3 bases and the J gene lost 6 bases, with 3 bases spanning the gap. Germline assignment: CDR1 LNHDA and CDR2 SQIVND (reference sequence). This CDR3 contains 12 residues. The CDR3 DNA reads TGTGCCAGTAGTATTCTTAATTCACCCCTCCACTTT. This encodes CASSILNSPLHF.

The table lists this clone with a few counts. V and J are TRBV5-4 and TRBJ2-1; 7 bases map to TRBD2. Germline trimming cut 5 bases from V and 3 bases from J; bases unmatched to any gene: 8. CDR1 SGHNT and CDR2 YYREEE come from the germline V gene (reference sequence). The CDR3 is made up of 15 amino acids. Written as DNA, the CDR3 is TGTGCCAGCAGTGTGGCGGGAGACCACTACAATGAGCAGTTCTTC. It encodes CASSVAGDHYNEQFF.

This chain joins TRBV4-1 and TRBJ2-3; D gene uncertain. CDR1 is MGHRA, CDR2 YSYEKL, per germline. The CDR3 is 19 amino acids. The V and J ends lost 0 bases and 0 bases respectively, with 19 bases between them. As DNA, the CDR3 is TGCGCCAGCAGCCAAGATATTGAGGCGGCTACGACTAGCACAGATACGCAGTATTTT. Encoded protein: CASSQDIEAATTSTDTQYF.

The V call is TRBV7-9, the J call TRBJ1-1; D ambiguous. V was shortened by 7 bases and J by 6 bases, with 18 bases between the two germline ends. Germline values: CDR1 SEHNR, CDR2 FQNEAQ (reference sequence). CDR3 length equals 14 residues. The CDR3 nucleotides read TGTGCCAGCACACCCTCGCGCACTGTGGCTGAAGCTTTCTTT. Protein: CASTPSRTVAEAFF.

The rearrangement joins TRBV6-5 to TRBJ1-2; the match to TRBD1 covers 7 bases. In germline, CDR1 is MNHEY, CDR2 SVGAGI. J lost 7 bases, V lost 6 bases, and 8 bases had no gene match. The CDR3 totals 13 residues. This chain's CDR3 is CASRGQARVGYTF. The CDR3 nucleotides are TGTGCCAGCAGAGGACAGGCGAGGGTTGGCTACACCTTC.

This rearrangement joins TRBV5-6 to TRBJ1-1, with D maybe TRBD1 (5 bases). The V gene lost 4 bases and the J gene lost 1 base, with 17 bases spanning the gap. Germline V gives CDR1 SGHDT, CDR2 YYEEEE. CDR3 length: 16 residues. The CDR3 DNA reads as TGTGCCAGCAGCCTCCCATGGGGGGTGGAGAACACTGAAGCTTTCTTT. It codes for CASSLPWGVENTEAFF.

V usage is TRBV10-2 and J usage is TRBJ1-5; 8 nucleotides match TRBD1. The CDR3 sequence is 15 residues long. V lost 6 bases and J lost 1; bases outside the gene matches: 5. Germline loops: CDR1 WSHSY, CDR2 SAAADI. CDR3 loop: CASRQGTGSNQPQHF. CDR3 sequence (DNA): TGCGCCAGCAGACAGGGGACAGGAAGCAATCAGCCCCAGCATTTT.

The V and J genes are TRBV18 and TRBJ2-4; TRBD2 matches at 13 bases. J was trimmed by 0 bases and V by 1 base; bases with no gene match: 9. Looked up from germline, CDR1 is KGHSH and CDR2 is LQKENI. The CDR3 sequence is 20 residues long. As DNA, the CDR3 is TGTGCCAGCTCACCACAGACCGGGACTAGCGGGATTATAGCCAAAAACATTCAGTACTTC. It yields the protein CASSPQTGTSGIIAKNIQYF.

This sequence joins TRBV10-3 and TRBJ1-1; TRBD1 matches 9 bases. The CDR3 sequence is 13 residues long. V gave up 6 bases and J gave up 4 bases; unmatched junction bases: 3. From germline, CDR1 is ENHRY and CDR2 SYGVKD. CDR3 DNA sequence: TGTGCCATCAGACAGACAGGGGGCACTGAAGCTTTCTTT. Protein: CAIRQTGGTEAFF.

The J gene is TRBJ2-1, the V gene TRBV6-5; tentatively, D is TRBD1 (6 bases). The ends were cut back, 10 bases at V and 6 bases at J, with 19 bases in the middle. Germline V gives CDR1 MNHEY, CDR2 SVGAGI. The CDR3 runs 14 residues. CDR3 protein: CATTADSGFNEQFF. Here the CDR3 DNA reads TGTGCCACAACAGCGGACAGTGGGTTCAATGAGCAGTTCTTC.

The chain has TRBV7-8 and TRBJ2-7, with 14 bases aligning to TRBD2. The length of the CDR3 is 17 residues. The V and J ends lost 2 bases and 3 bases, in that order; junction bases with no gene match: 6. Germline CDR1 reads SGHVS; CDR2 reads FQNEAQ. This chain's CDR3 is CASSLTGTSGSVYEQYV. In DNA, the CDR3 is TGTGCCAGCAGCTTAACCGGGACTAGCGGGAGTGTCTACGAGCAGTACGTC.

CDR3 loop: CASSVGAGNTNTEAFF. The CDR3 coding sequence is TGTGCCAGCAGCGTAGGAGCCGGGAATACGAACACTGAAGCTTTCTTT. The chain carries TRBV9 and TRBJ1-1; D is unclear. The CDR3 is 16 residues long. Trimming pared 0 bases from V and 1 base from J, leaving 13 bases between. Germline V gene sequence: CDR1 SGDLS, CDR2 YYNGEE. Variable domain in full (rest from reference TRBV9 and TRBJ1-1): DSGVTQTPKHLITATGQRVTLRCSPRSGDLSVYWYQQSLDQGLQFLIQYYNGEERAKGNILERFSAQQFPDLHSELNLSSLELGDSALYFCASSVGAGNTNTEAFFGQGTRLTVV.

The V and J genes are TRBV21-1 and TRBJ2-7; TRBD1 is the table's D call and was not checked against the DNA. TRBV21-1 is noted as a pseudogene. This CDR3 has 16 amino acids. The CDR3 DNA sequence: TGTGCCAGCAGCGTCTCCCGGGACAGGGACCCCTACGAGCAGTACGTC. This translates into CASSVSRDRDPYEQYV.

Comments on this clone: As the CDR3 is not closed by the conserved phenylalanine or tryptophan, this likely results from a read error. Because the CDR3's place on the DNA is in doubt, the DNA is left out and the CDR3 is given as listed by TCRdb. The J gene is TRBJ2-7, the V gene TRBV9; the D call in the table, TRBD2, was not verified against the DNA. In germline, CDR1 is SGDLS, CDR2 YYNGEE. The length of the CDR3 is 16 amino acids, counting both ends. The CDR3: CASSLESGTPPWIAVR.

The chain links TRBV9 to TRBJ1-6; 8 nucleotides line up with TRBD1. J lost 7 bases, V lost 3 bases, and 6 bases had no gene match. CDR1 and CDR2 from the germline V gene are SGDLS and YYNGEE. The CDR3 contains 15 residues. This CDR3 reads CASSGGTGFNSPLHF. CDR3 nucleotides: TGTGCCAGCAGCGGAGGGACAGGCTTCAATTCACCCCTCCACTTT.

The rearrangement uses TRBV28 and TRBJ1-1, with TRBD1 as a possible D gene (5 bases). Trimming cost V 8 bases and J 1 base, with 17 bases left between them. Germline V gene sequence: CDR1 MDHEN, CDR2 SYDVKM. The CDR3 is 15 residues long. The CDR3, as DNA: TGTGCCAGCCCGGCGAGTGGCAGGGAGAACACTGAAGCTTTCTTT. Its protein product is CASPASGRENTEAFF.

This clone was detected a few times. This sequence joins TRBV10-1 and TRBJ2-3; no firm D call. Trimming removed 0 bases from V and 2 bases from J, with 12 bases in between. The CDR3 is 16 residues long. Germline loops: CDR1 WNHNN, CDR2 SYGVQD (reference sequence). DNA for the CDR3: TGCGCCAGCAGTGAGTCGTCACTTACCCCCACAGATACGCAGTATTTT. Translated: CASSESSLTPTDTQYF.

V is TRBV11-3 and J is TRBJ2-1, with D tentatively TRBD2 (7 bases). Germline V gene data show CDR1 as SGHNT and CDR2 as YENEEA. Between the trimmed V and J ends, which lost 7 bases and 8 bases, there was a span of 15 bases. CDR3 length: 13 amino acids. Written as DNA, the CDR3 is TGTGCCAGCACCACAACGCGGGGGCATGAGCAGTTCTTC. Its translation is CASTTTRGHEQFF.

The chain uses TRBV11-3 and TRBJ1-5; 7 bases line up with TRBD1. The CDR3 totals 13 residues. Germline loops: CDR1 SGHNT, CDR2 YENEEA. V was clipped by 3 bases and J by 10 bases; unmatched bases: 6. CDR3 sequence reads: CASSLGRGKPQHF. The CDR3 DNA follows: TGTGCCAGCAGCTTGGGCAGGGGGAAACCCCAGCATTTT.

This chain connects TRBV6-5 to TRBJ1-2; 7 bases align to TRBD1. The trim removed 10 bases at V and 8 bases at J, leaving 16 bases unmatched. Germline V CDR1 and CDR2: MNHEY, SVGAGI. This CDR3 region has 14 residues. The CDR3 sequence: CATHRTGPLDGYTF. The CDR3 DNA reads as TGTGCCACACACAGGACAGGACCCCTTGACGGCTACACCTTC.

This chain joins TRBV19 and TRBJ1-1; D call uncertain. The germline V gene encodes CDR1 LNHDA and CDR2 SQIVND (reference sequence). Trimming took off 1 base at V and 1 base at J, with 7 bases between the two ends. CDR3 length equals 14 residues. As DNA, the CDR3 is TGTGCCAGTAGTATAGGAGTCAAGAACACTGAAGCTTTCTTT. This sequence encodes CASSIGVKNTEAFF.